These 7 T cell receptor beta chains share one sample of origin, sequenced in a study of T cells in Graves' hyperthyroidism and ophthalmopathy. The source material, RNA transcripts, was used to amplify TCR beta CDR3 regions. The primer set for the first-round RT-PCR of the TCR CDR3 was HTBI. TCRdb reprocessed the multiplex PCR reads with MiXCR, giving one entry per CDR3 protein. This table has fewer than 800,000 distinct CDR3 sequences, over 15% appearing once. The sequenced sample was blood. The source is a man in his late teens or twenties with Graves' hyperthyroidism.

A word on this clonotype: This likely comes from a read error, as the CDR3 has no conserved phenylalanine or tryptophan at its end. This rearrangement joins TRBV29-1 to TRBJ2-3, with 8 positions matching TRBD1. Germline-derived CDR1 and CDR2 are SQVTM and ANQGSEA. Unmatched junction bases numbered 3, after V lost 7 bases and J lost 0 bases. The CDR3 is 13 residues long. For the CDR3, the DNA is TGCAGCGGACAGGGGTATAGCACAGATACGCAGTATTCT. Protein: CSGQGYSTDTQYS.

This clonotype occurred many times. The V call is TRBV28, the J call TRBJ2-3; a possible D gene is TRBD1 (5 bases). V was clipped by 2 bases and J by 0 bases, with 15 bases between them. The CDR3 extends over 17 amino acids. Germline CDR1 MDHEN, CDR2 SYDVKM. CDR3 in DNA: TGTGCCAGCAGTTTAGAAGGGGCTCGGCCTAGCACAGATACGCAGTATTTT. It encodes CASSLEGARPSTDTQYF. The whole variable domain, filled in from reference TRBV28 and TRBJ2-3, reads DVKVTQSSRYLVKRTGEKVFLECVQDMDHENMFWYRQDPGLGLRLIYFSYDVKMKEKGDIPEGYSVSREKKERFSLILESASTNQTSMYLCASSLEGARPSTDTQYFGPGTRLTVL.

This clonotype was picked up a small number of times. The rearrangement uses TRBV7-3 and TRBJ2-7, with D possibly called TRBD1 or TRBD2 (6 bases each). Trimming shortened V by 3 bases and J by 2 bases, and 14 bases separated the two germline ends. There are 15 residues in the CDR3. CDR1 is SGHTA, CDR2 FQGTGA, per germline. The CDR3 nucleotides are TGTGCCAGCAGCTTGGGACTTGGGGGGCCCTACGAGCAGTACTTC. Translated: CASSLGLGGPYEQYF.

Only a few counts were recorded for this clonotype. V is TRBV4-1 and J is TRBJ1-2; no definite D call. Germline V gene lookup returns CDR1 MGHRA and CDR2 YSYEKL. V gave up 0 bases and J gave up 5 bases, with 16 bases separating them. The CDR3 runs to 16 residues. The CDR3 protein is CASSQDGGRPRYGYTF. The CDR3 DNA is TGCGCCAGCAGCCAAGATGGAGGGCGGCCGAGATATGGCTACACCTTC.

The gene calls are TRBV12-3 or TRBV12-4 and TRBJ1-3, with D possibly being TRBD1 (5 bases). There are 14 residues in the CDR3. V was clipped by 5 bases and J by 1 base, with 9 bases between them. The CDR3 loop reads CASSHGGSGNTIYF. The CDR3, as DNA: TGTGCCAGCAGTCATGGGGGGTCTGGAAACACCATATATTTT.

As concerns this clonotype: A much larger clone differs by one base, so this may be a read error. V is TRBV12-3 or TRBV12-4 and J is TRBJ2-1; 8 bases match TRBD2. The V segment lost 5 bases and the J segment 8 bases; nucleotides outside the gene matches: 11. There are 15 residues in the CDR3. Here the CDR3 reads CASSPKRESCHEQFF. CDR3 bases: TGTGCCAGCAGTCCGAAGCGGGAGAGTTGCCATGAGCAGTTCTTC.

In its sample, this clonotype was seen a few times. V gene TRBV19 combines with J gene TRBJ2-2; 10 bases are a match to TRBD2. There are 16 residues in the CDR3. Germline loops: CDR1 LNHDA, CDR2 SQIVND (reference sequence). Trimming at V came to 3 bases and at J to 3 bases, leaving 4 bases not matched to a gene. In nucleotides, the CDR3 is TGTGCCAGTAGTATGGGACTAGCGAATTACACCGGGGAGCTGTTTTTT. It is translated as CASSMGLANYTGELFF.